These 14 T cell receptor beta chains were sequenced from one sample in a study of PD-1 blockade in mismatch repair-deficient tumors. TCRdb keeps only in-frame clones here, not all; method: immunoSEQ multiplex PCR. The table has about 120,000 clones, around nine tenths seen once. The sample was peripheral blood, taken roughly 67 weeks after starting pembrolizumab. All receptors come from an adult with mismatch repair-deficient cancer.

The V gene is TRBV11-2, the J gene TRBJ2-7; weak D call: TRBD1 (5 bases). The CDR3 length is 13 residues. CDR1 and CDR2 (germline): SGHAT, FQNNGV. The ends were cut back, 5 bases at V and 3 bases at J, with 11 bases in the middle. The CDR3 here is CASSIQVSYEQYF. CDR3 DNA: TGTGCCAGCAGCATACAGGTTAGCTACGAGCAGTACTTC.

The V call is TRBV7-8, the J call TRBJ2-1; tentative D call: TRBD2 (6 bases). The CDR3 totals 15 residues. Trimming removed 5 bases at V and 5 bases at J, with 16 bases between. Germline V gene lookup returns CDR1 SGHVS and CDR2 FQNEAQ. CDR3 protein: CASSRSGTGDNEQFF. CDR3 in DNA: TGTGCCAGCAGCCGCTCCGGGACTGGAGACAATGAGCAGTTCTTC.

The chain recombines TRBV7-9 with TRBJ2-2, with a possible D match to TRBD2 (6 bases). Germline loops: CDR1 SEHNR, CDR2 FQNEAQ (reference sequence). CDR3 length: 15 amino acids. Trimming left V 8 bases short and J 1 base short, with 14 bases between. The CDR3 region is CASGTRGLNTGELFF. The CDR3 DNA is TGTGCCAGCGGCACACGGGGGTTGAACACCGGGGAGCTGTTTTTT.

The chain has TRBV6-6 and TRBJ2-7; D gene ambiguous. Trimming took 0 bases from V and 2 from J, leaving 5 bases between them. The V gene's germline CDR1 is MNHNY and CDR2 SVGAGI (reference sequence). The CDR3 totals 13 residues. The CDR3 DNA follows: TGTGCCAGCAGTTACTCGCCCACCTACGAGCAGTACTTC. Translation gives CASSYSPTYEQYF.

This clone was counted between two and nine times. In DNA form, the CDR3 reads TGTGCCAGCAGCTTTGGGGCGAACTACGAGCAGTACTTC. Encoded protein: CASSFGANYEQYF. This chain joins TRBV7-9 and TRBJ2-7, with D possibly matching TRBD1 (5 bases). Per the germline V gene, CDR1 is SEHNR and CDR2 is FQNEAQ (reference sequence). Trimming took 3 bases from V and 3 from J, leaving 9 bases between them. The CDR3 is made up of 13 amino acids.

The chain is built from TRBV18 and TRBJ2-1, with TRBD1 matching over 7 bases. The germline gives CDR1 KGHSH, CDR2 LQKENI. V was pared by 0 bases and J by 4 bases, with 3 bases of the junction left unmatched. CDR3 length equals 15 residues. The DNA of the CDR3 is TGTGCCAGCTCACCACCGGGACAGATTTACAATGAGCAGTTCTTC. It translates to CASSPPGQIYNEQFF.

This chain uses TRBV30 with TRBJ2-4; 8 positions match TRBD1. Germline V gene lookup returns CDR1 GTSNPN and CDR2 SVGIG (reference sequence). V was pared by 4 bases and J by 0 bases, with 8 bases of the junction left unmatched. The CDR3 covers 16 residues. CDR3 sequence (DNA): TGTGCCTGGAACCCTCGACAGGGGCCAGCCAAAAACATTCAGTACTTC. This encodes CAWNPRQGPAKNIQYF.

The chain employs TRBV29-1 and TRBJ2-7; the match to TRBD2 covers 9 bases. From germline, CDR1 is SQVTM and CDR2 ANQGSEA. CDR3 length: 14 residues. V shed 1 base, J shed 4 bases, and the junction held 5 bases outside the gene matches. CDR3 amino acids: CSVEVAGEYYEQYF. The CDR3 DNA is TGCAGCGTTGAAGTAGCGGGGGAATATTACGAGCAGTACTTC.

The gene calls are TRBV5-6 and TRBJ2-7, with D tentatively TRBD1 (5 bases). The CDR3 consists of 14 residues. Germline V lookup: CDR1 SGHDT, CDR2 YYEEEE. The V end lost 4 bases, the J end lost 1 base, and 12 bases lay between the germline ends. The CDR3 is CASSRVRASYEQYF. The CDR3 nucleotides read TGTGCCAGCAGCCGTGTCAGGGCTTCCTACGAGCAGTACTTC.

This clone was found a few times. The DNA for the CDR3 is TGTGCCATCAGTGAATCGTTCGTAGGGTCCTACAATGAGCAGTTCTTC. Translating gives CAISESFVGSYNEQFF. The J gene is TRBJ2-1, the V gene TRBV10-3; D call uncertain. This CDR3 spans 16 amino acids. CDR1 ENHRY and CDR2 SYGVKD come from the germline V gene. Between the trimmed V and J ends, which lost 3 bases and 1 base, there was a span of 13 bases.

This clone has just one count. Other nucleotide sequences in the sample specify the same CDR3. The chain carries TRBV11-2 and TRBJ1-1; D ambiguous. CDR1 is SGHAT, CDR2 FQNNGV, per germline. Trimming shortened V by 1 base and J by 0 bases, and 6 bases separated the two germline ends. The CDR3 loop spans 14 amino acids. CDR3 DNA: TGTGCCAGCAGCTTAGGCTCTATGAACACTGAAGCTTTCTTT. As protein: CASSLGSMNTEAFF.

The chain has TRBV7-9 and TRBJ2-2, with TRBD2 matching over 7 bases. V shed 5 bases, J shed 0 bases, and the junction held 12 bases outside the gene matches. Per the germline V gene, CDR1 is SEHNR and CDR2 is FQNEAQ (reference sequence). The CDR3 totals 18 residues. DNA for the CDR3: TGTGCCAGCAGCGACACCAAGCGGGGACTAACGAACACCGGGGAGCTGTTTTTT. Its protein product is CASSDTKRGLTNTGELFF.

The J gene is TRBJ1-4, the V gene TRBV18; D remains unclear. CDR1 and CDR2 (germline): KGHSH, LQKENI. CDR3 size: 11 residues. The V and J ends lost 3 bases and 6 bases respectively, with 2 bases between them. The CDR3 DNA sequence: TGTGCCAGCTCACCGGATGAAAAACTGTTTTTT. Its protein product is CASSPDEKLFF.

This chain links TRBV19 with TRBJ2-3; D remains ambiguous. Trimming left V 8 bases short and J 7 bases short, with 10 bases between. CDR1 is LNHDA and CDR2 is SQIVND in the germline V gene (reference sequence). The CDR3 contains 11 residues. In DNA, the CDR3 is TGTGCCAGTGCCCTCTGGAATACGCAGTATTTT. Translation: CASALWNTQYF. Full variable domain (outside the CDR3, taken from reference TRBV19 and TRBJ2-3): DGGITQSPKYLFRKEGQNVTLSCEQNLNHDAMYWYRQDPGQGLRLIYYSQIVNDFQKGDIAEGYSVSREKKESFPLTVTSAQKNPTAFYLCASALWNTQYFGPGTRLTVL.